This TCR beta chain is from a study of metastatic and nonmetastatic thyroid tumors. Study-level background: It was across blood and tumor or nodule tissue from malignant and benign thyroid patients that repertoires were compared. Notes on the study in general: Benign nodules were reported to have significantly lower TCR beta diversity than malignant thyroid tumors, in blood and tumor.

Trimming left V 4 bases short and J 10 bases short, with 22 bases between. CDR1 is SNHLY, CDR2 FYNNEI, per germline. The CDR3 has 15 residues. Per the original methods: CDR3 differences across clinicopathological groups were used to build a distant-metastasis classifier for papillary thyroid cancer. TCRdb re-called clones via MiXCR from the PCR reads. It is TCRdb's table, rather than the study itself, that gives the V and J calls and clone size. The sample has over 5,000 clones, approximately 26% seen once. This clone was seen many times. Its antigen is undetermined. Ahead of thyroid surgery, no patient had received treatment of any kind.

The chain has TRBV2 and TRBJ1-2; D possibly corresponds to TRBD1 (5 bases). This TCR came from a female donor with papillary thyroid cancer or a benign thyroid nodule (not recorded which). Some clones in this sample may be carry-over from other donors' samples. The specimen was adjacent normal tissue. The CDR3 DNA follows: TGTGCCAGCAGTGTTCAGGGCCGTGGACAAGCGCACTACACCTTC. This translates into CASSVQGRGQAHYTF.